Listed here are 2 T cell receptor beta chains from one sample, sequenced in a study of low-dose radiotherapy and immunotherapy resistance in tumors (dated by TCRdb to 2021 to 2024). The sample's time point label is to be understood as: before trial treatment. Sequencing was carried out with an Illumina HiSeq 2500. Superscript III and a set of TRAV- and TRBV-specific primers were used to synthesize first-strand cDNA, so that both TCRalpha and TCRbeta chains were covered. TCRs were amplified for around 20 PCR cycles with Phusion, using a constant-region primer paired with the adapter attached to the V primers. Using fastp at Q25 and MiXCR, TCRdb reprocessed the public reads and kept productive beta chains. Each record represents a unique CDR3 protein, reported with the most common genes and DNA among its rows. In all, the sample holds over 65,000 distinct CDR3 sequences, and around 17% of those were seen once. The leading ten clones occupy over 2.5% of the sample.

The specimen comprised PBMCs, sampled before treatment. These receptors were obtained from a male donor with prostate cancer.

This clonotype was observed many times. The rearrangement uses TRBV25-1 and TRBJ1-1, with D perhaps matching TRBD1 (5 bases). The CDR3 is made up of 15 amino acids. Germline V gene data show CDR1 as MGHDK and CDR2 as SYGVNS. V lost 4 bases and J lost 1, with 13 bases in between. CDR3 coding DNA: TGTGCCAGCAGTGGGTACTTTGGGGCGAACACTGAAGCTTTCTTT. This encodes CASSGYFGANTEAFF.

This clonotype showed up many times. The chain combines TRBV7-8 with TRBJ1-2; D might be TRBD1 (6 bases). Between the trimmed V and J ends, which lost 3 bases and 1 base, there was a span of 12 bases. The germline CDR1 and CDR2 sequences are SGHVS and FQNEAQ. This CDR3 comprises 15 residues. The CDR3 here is CASSLTGGFNYGYTF. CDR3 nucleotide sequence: TGTGCCAGCAGCTTGACTGGGGGCTTTAACTATGGCTACACCTTC.